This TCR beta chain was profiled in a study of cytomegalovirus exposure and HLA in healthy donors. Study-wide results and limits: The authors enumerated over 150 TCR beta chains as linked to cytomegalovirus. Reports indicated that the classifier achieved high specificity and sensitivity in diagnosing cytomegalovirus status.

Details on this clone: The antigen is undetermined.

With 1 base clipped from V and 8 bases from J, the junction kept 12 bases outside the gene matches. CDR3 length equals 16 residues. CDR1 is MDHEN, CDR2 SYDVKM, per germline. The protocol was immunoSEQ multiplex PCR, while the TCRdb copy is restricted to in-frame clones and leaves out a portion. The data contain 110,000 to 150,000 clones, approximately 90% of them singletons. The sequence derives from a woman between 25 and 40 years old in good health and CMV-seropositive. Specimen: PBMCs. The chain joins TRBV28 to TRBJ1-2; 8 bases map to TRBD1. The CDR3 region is CASSLSLGQGGYGYTF. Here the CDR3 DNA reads TGTGCCAGCAGTTTATCGTTAGGACAGGGTGGTTACGGCTACACCTTC.